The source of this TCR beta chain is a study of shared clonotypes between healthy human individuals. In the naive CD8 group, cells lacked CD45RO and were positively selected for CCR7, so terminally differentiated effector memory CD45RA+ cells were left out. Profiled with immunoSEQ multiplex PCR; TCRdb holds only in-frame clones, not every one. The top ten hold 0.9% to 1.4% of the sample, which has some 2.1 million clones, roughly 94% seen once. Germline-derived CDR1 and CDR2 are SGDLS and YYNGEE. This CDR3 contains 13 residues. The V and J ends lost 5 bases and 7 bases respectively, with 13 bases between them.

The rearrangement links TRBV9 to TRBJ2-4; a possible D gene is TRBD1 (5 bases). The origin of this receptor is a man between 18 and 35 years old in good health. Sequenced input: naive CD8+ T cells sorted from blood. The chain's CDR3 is CASSQGSMNIQYF. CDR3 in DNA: TGTGCCAGCAGTCAGGGCTCAATGAACATTCAGTACTTC.